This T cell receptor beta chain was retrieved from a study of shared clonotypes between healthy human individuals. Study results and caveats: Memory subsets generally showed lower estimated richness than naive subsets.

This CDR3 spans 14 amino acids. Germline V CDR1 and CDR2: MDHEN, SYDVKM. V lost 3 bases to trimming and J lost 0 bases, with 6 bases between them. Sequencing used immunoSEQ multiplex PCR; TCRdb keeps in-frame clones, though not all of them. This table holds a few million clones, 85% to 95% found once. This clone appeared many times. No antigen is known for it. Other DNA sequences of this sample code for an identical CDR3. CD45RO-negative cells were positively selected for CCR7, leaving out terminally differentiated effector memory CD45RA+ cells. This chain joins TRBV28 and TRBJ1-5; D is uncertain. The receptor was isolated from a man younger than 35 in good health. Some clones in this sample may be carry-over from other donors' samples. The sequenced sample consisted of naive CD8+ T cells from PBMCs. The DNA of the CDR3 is TGTGCCAGCAGTTTGAGTGGTAGCAATCAGCCCCAGCATTTT. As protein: CASSLSGSNQPQHF.